Listed below are T cell receptor beta chains from one sample, sequenced in a study of blood T cell repertoires in COVID-19. Assay: immunoSEQ multiplex PCR; the TCRdb copy retains only in-frame clones and omits some. The table has about 180,000 clones, around 85% seen once. The specimen was peripheral blood. The receptors here all came from a woman at least 80 years old with acute or convalescent COVID-19. The conserved cysteine and the conserved F or W are not part of the CDR3 here.

CDR3 length | V gene | CDR3 protein
11 | TRBV18 | ASSPDRVTEAF
15 | TRBV3-1/TRBV3-2 | ASSQGSGQKSNYGYT
13 | TRBV3-1/TRBV3-2 | ASSQDRRAEGELF
12 | TRBV11-2 | ASSSLARGSIAF
14 | TRBV11-2 | ASSLGSRGIQETQY
9 | TRBV25-1 | ASSATGLQT
11 | TRBV3-1/TRBV3-2 | ASSPMTSPEQY
12 | TRBV9 | ASSAGQGSYGYT
15 | TRBV10-3 | AIRTPPGGPRDTEAF
13 | TRBV12-5 | ASGPGPLLTGELF
12 | TRBV19 | ASDREIGNQPQH
11 | TRBV5-5 | ASRAPGAQEQY
13 | TRBV5-1 | ASSSASGSTDTQY
11 | TRBV11-1 | ASSLGLTTEAF
13 | TRBV10-3 | AISGGTGNTGELF
11 | TRBV10-3 | AISADRLQPQH
12 | TRBV5-4 | ASSPGQSNTEAF
15 | TRBV5-1 | ASSPADRGLSTDTQY
13 | TRBV9 | ASSVGQGRDGELF
13 | TRBV9 | ASSVLGQGYNEQF
14 | TRBV5-1 | ASSLAGGVVPAGYT
13 | TRBV6-5 | ASAGYSSGANVLT
14 | TRBV10-3 | AISGASGGFTDTQY
14 | TRBV5-1 | ASSLGGTSGTDTQY
13 | TRBV5-1 | ASSLVLAHTGELF
9 | TRBV6-6 | ASSVANGYT
13 | TRBV4-1 | ASSRSGRSSYEQY
11 | TRBV29-1 | SVGQGDNQPQH
11 | TRBV7-8 | ATGQQNSYEQY
13 | TRBV4-1 | ASSQDLTSAYEQY
14 | TRBV18 | ANSPPMAALNTEAF
13 | TRBV5-1 | ASSSWGGKEVTQY
12 | TRBV19 | ASRQTGGSGELF
13 | TRBV5-1 | ASSFGAGRVNEQF
16 | TRBV14 | ASSQERIGRARDTEAF
14 | TRBV6-5 | ASSYRDRGAYNEQF
12 | TRBV6-5 | ASSLGKGARGYT
14 | TRBV27 | ASTGGEHRGTGELF
14 | TRBV19 | ASSIHLIAGANVLT
14 | TRBV6-1 | ASSEARPLSGNTIY
14 | TRBV21-1 | ASCGSSGSGQETQY
13 | TRBV6-5 | ASSSSGPGNEKLF
12 | TRBV5-1 | ASSLGGPNEKLF
13 | TRBV5-1 | ASSLAIQGHTEAF
14 | TRBV7-2 | ASSSPPGQRNTEAF
21 | TRBV5-1 | ASSLAPGLAGALGTTSKNIQY
12 | TRBV7-9 | ASSLDGGVYGYT
16 | TRBV29-1 | SVEPTTPGLASTDTQY
15 | TRBV9 | ASSGTVGGSLVYGYT
12 | TRBV5-1 | ASSSGGARTEAF
11 | TRBV5-4 | IGGQGIDTEAF
13 | TRBV19 | ASSSPGQYLYEQY
15 | TRBV27 | ASSSSSGRVSYNEQF
11 | TRBV19 | ASSLPSTGRAF
11 | TRBV15 | ATSRSPTQPQH